Shown below are 3 T cell receptor beta chains from a single sample sequenced in a study of CD8+ T cells in alopecia areata. cDNA prepared by RNA extraction and subsequent reverse transcription served as the template for sequencing. Method: immunoSEQ multiplex PCR; TCRdb's copy keeps in-frame clones and lacks some. The table lists about 100,000 clones, 55% to 70% of them singletons. As for treatment: oral pan-JAK inhibitor, 5-10 mg twice daily. Source: CD8+ T cells sorted from blood, taken at approximately week 55, from a patient treated with tofacitinib. The receptors were sampled from a human donor with alopecia areata.

The genes are TRBV9 and TRBJ2-7, with D possibly TRBD2 on 6 matching bases. This CDR3 comprises 14 residues. Trimming removed 0 bases at V and 2 bases at J, with 9 bases between. Germline values: CDR1 SGDLS, CDR2 YYNGEE. The CDR3 nucleotides are TGTGCCAGCAGCGTAGGGACTACCGCCTACGAGCAGTACTTC. It translates to CASSVGTTAYEQYF.

The chain has TRBV7-2 and TRBJ1-2; D uncertain. V lost 2 bases to trimming and J lost 4 bases, with 11 bases between them. The V gene's germline CDR1 is SGHTA and CDR2 FQGNSA. This CDR3 comprises 14 residues. The CDR3 sequence is CASSLPQRSYGYTF. For the CDR3, the DNA is TGTGCCAGCAGCTTACCACAGAGAAGCTATGGCTACACCTTC.

The chain links TRBV2 to TRBJ2-7; TRBD1 agrees at 9 bases. Germline V lookup: CDR1 SNHLY, CDR2 FYNNEI. This CDR3 is 13 amino acids long. V gave up 6 bases and J gave up 5 bases; unmatched junction bases: 5. The CDR3 here is CASRKTGGHEQYF. The CDR3 DNA follows: TGTGCCAGCAGGAAAACAGGGGGCCACGAGCAGTACTTC.